The sequence of this T cell receptor beta chain was determined in a study of molecular identifiers for immune sequencing clone quantification. Whole-study findings and limits: Whereas naive cells kept under 1% of molecules in clones above 20 RNA copies, such clones held over 97% in effectors.

The ends lost 6 bases at V and 6 bases at J; junction bases unmatched: 9. The CDR3 sequence is 15 residues long. Germline CDR1 reads MNHEY; CDR2 reads SVGAGI. About this clonotype itself: Its specificity is not known.

Library preparation followed earlier protocols using designated TCR primers. TCRdb reprocessed the PCR reads with MiXCR, giving one entry per CDR3 protein. The table lists 350,000 or so distinct CDR3 sequences, over 20% of them singletons. The chain uses TRBV6-5 and TRBJ1-5; TRBD1 aligns across 9 bases. This TCR came from a human donor in good health. Some libraries in this study had Jurkat cell RNA spiked in. Sequencing used naive CD8+ T cells from blood, with Jurkat cell RNA spiked in. As to subset: FACS-sorted CD8+CD4-CCR7+CD45RA+ naive T cells. CDR3 sequence (DNA): TGTGCCAGCAGCAGACAGGGACAGGGCGCTCAGCCCCAGCATTTT. Its protein is CASSRQGQGAQPQHF.